Below, 15 T cell receptor beta chains from the same sample are listed, as sequenced in a study of CXCR3-negative and CXCR3-positive naive CD8 T cells. cDNA libraries for TRB were generated by 5' RACE incorporating UMI labels. TCRdb reprocessed the 5' RACE reads and reports one entry per CDR3 protein, with no DNA. The listing contains roughly 89,000 distinct CDR3 sequences. The sequencing sample was made of naive CXCR3- CD8+ T cells from blood. Subset denoted: CD45RO-CCR7+CD27+CD95- naive CD8+ T cells lacking CXCR3 (TNR3-). All receptors derive from a human donor in good health. Some clones in this sample may be carry-over from other donors' samples.

V is TRBV28 and J is TRBJ2-5; the D call from TCRdb, TRBD2, cannot be confirmed without DNA. The CDR3 spans 13 residues. Germline V CDR1 and CDR2: MDHEN, SYDVKM. This CDR3 reads CASSLSAKGGQYF.

The genes are TRBV21-1 and TRBJ1-5. TRBV21-1 is termed a pseudogene. This CDR3 is built from 16 residues. CDR3 protein: CASSLPGWRLYGPRHF.

The rearrangement joins TRBV12-3 or TRBV12-4 to TRBJ2-7; TCRdb's D gene call, TRBD1, goes unchecked for lack of DNA. The CDR3 totals 11 residues. The CDR3 loop is CASSFGGEQYF.

The chain combines TRBV4-3 with TRBJ2-7; as DNA is missing, the TRBD2 call by TCRdb cannot be tested. Germline assignment: CDR1 LGHNA and CDR2 YSLEER. The CDR3 is 16 residues long. The CDR3 protein is CASSQDPAGGYYEQYF.

The chain employs TRBV4-1 and TRBJ2-1; TCRdb picks TRBD1, but there is no DNA to check that call. The length of the CDR3 is 15 residues. Germline CDR1 is MGHRA and CDR2 is YSYEKL. The CDR3 spells CASSQDRTGGNEQFF.

This chain connects TRBV15 to TRBJ2-3; TCRdb gives TRBD2 as the D gene, but with no DNA this cannot be confirmed. The CDR3 spans 12 residues. CDR1 LNHNV and CDR2 YYDKDF come from the germline V gene (reference sequence). CDR3 protein: CATRREVDTQYF. The whole variable domain, remainder taken from reference TRBV15 and TRBJ2-3, is DAMVIQNPRYQVTQFGKPVTLSCSQTLNHNVMYWYQQKSSQAPKLLFHYYDKDFNNEADTPDNFQSRRPNTSFCFLDIRSPGLGDTAMYLCATRREVDTQYFGPGTRLTVL.

This chain connects TRBV11-2 to TRBJ2-2; no DNA is available, so the TRBD1 call from TCRdb remains unchecked. This CDR3 spans 16 amino acids. CDR1 and CDR2 from the germline V gene are SGHAT and FQNNGV. CDR3: CASEGARAWGTGELFF.

This chain joins TRBV19 and TRBJ2-1; no DNA is available, so the TRBD1 call from TCRdb remains unchecked. The CDR3 is made up of 17 amino acids. Looked up from germline, CDR1 is LNHDA and CDR2 is SQIVND (reference sequence). CDR3 sequence: CASSIDPERTGGNEQFF.

The V gene is TRBV28, the J gene TRBJ2-7. CDR3 size: 14 residues. Germline V gene sequence: CDR1 MDHEN, CDR2 SYDVKM. CDR3 loop: CASSLLGGTYEQYF.

The J gene is TRBJ2-2, the V gene TRBV29-1; TCRdb calls TRBD1, which cannot be checked without DNA. Germline CDR1 reads SQVTM; CDR2 reads ANQGSEA. The CDR3 loop spans 12 amino acids. The chain's CDR3 is CSVATGAGELFF.

The CDR3 reads CASVFRLAGGNEQFF. This chain links TRBV6-2 or TRBV6-3 with TRBJ2-1; checking the TCRdb D call of TRBD2 is not possible without DNA. Per germline, CDR1 MNHEY and CDR2 SVGEGT. The CDR3 extends over 15 amino acids.

The chain has TRBV14 and TRBJ1-2; checking the TCRdb D call of TRBD1 is not possible without DNA. This CDR3 spans 15 amino acids. Germline-derived CDR1 and CDR2 are SGHDN and FVKESK. The CDR3 protein is CASRPLDGPNYGYTF.

V gene TRBV29-1 combines with J gene TRBJ2-1. Germline loops: CDR1 SQVTM, CDR2 ANQGSEA. The CDR3 covers 13 residues. The CDR3 loop is CSVDRTSYNEQFF.

The V gene is TRBV7-9, the J gene TRBJ1-2. CDR3 size: 13 residues. Germline CDR1 reads SEHNR; CDR2 reads FQNEAQ (reference sequence). CDR3 sequence reads: CASSGSQEYGYTF.

The chain couples TRBV25-1 to TRBJ2-7; there is no DNA to check the TCRdb D call of TRBD1. The CDR3 length is 13 residues. CDR1 is MGHDK and CDR2 is SYGVNS in the germline V gene. The CDR3: CASSLTQGVEQYF.